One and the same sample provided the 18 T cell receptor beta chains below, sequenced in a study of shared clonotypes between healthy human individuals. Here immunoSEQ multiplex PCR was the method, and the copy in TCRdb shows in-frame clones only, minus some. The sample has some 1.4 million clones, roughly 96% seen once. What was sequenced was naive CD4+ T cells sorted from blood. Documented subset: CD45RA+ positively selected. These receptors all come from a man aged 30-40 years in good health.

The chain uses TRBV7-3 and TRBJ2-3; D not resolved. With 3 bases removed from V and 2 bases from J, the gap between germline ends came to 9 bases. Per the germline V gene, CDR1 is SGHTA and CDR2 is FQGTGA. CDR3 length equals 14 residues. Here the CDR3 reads CASSFASLTDTQYF. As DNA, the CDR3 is TGTGCCAGCAGCTTTGCGTCTCTCACAGATACGCAGTATTTT.

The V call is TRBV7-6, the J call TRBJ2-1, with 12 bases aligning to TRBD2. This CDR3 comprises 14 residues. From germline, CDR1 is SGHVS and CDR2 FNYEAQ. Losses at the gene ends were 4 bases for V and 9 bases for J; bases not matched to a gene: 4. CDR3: CASSSTSGRSEQFF. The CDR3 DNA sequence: TGTGCCAGCAGCTCTACTAGCGGGAGGTCTGAGCAGTTCTTC.

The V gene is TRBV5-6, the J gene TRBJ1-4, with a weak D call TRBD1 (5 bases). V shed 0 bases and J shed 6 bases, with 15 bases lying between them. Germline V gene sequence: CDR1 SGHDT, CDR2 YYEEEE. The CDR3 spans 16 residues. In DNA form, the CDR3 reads TGTGCCAGCAGCTTGGGCCCGGGACGGACGGATGAAAAACTGTTTTTT. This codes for CASSLGPGRTDEKLFF.

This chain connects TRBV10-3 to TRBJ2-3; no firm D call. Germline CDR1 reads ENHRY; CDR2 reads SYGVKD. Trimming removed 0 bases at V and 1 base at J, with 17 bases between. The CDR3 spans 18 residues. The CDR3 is CAISESPPHWVGTDTQYF. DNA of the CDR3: TGTGCCATCAGTGAGTCTCCCCCCCATTGGGTGGGCACAGATACGCAGTATTTT.

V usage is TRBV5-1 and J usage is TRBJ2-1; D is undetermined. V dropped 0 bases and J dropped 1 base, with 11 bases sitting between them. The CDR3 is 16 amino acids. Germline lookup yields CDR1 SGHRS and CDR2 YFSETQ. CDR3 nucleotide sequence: TGCGCCAGCAGCTTGGGTGGGAAGGTATCCTACAATGAGCAGTTCTTC. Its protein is CASSLGGKVSYNEQFF.

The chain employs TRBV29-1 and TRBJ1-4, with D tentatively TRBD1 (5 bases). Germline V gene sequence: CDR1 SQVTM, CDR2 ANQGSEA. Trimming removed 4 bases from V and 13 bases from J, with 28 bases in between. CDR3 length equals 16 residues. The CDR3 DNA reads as TGCAGCGTTGCCCGGTTCGGGGCCCACAAGGAGGGGAGACTGTTTTTT. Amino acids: CSVARFGAHKEGRLFF.

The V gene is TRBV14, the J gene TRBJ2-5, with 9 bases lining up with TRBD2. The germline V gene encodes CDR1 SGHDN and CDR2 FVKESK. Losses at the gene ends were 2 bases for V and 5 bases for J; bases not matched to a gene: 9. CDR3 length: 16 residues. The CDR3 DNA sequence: TGTGCCAGCAGCCAAAATATACTAGCGGGCTGGGAGACCCAGTACTTC. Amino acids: CASSQNILAGWETQYF.

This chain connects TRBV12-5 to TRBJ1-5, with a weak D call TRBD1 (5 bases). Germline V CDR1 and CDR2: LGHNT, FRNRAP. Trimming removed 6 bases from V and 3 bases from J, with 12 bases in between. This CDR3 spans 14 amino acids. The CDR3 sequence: CASGHTGSNQPQHF. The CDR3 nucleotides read TGTGCTAGTGGCCACACAGGATCCAATCAGCCCCAGCATTTT.

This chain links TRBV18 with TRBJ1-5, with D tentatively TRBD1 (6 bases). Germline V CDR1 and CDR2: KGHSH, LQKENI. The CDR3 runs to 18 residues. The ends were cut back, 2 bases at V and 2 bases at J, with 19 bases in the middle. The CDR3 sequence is CASSPTPPSAGGNQPQHF. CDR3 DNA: TGTGCCAGCTCACCAACCCCCCCCTCAGCAGGGGGCAATCAGCCCCAGCATTTT.

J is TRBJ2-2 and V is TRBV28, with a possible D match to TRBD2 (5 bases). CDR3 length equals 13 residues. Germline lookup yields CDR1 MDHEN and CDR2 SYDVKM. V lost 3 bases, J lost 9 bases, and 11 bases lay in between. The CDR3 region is CASSLRAYRELFF. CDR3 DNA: TGTGCCAGCAGTTTGAGGGCCTATAGGGAGCTGTTTTTT.

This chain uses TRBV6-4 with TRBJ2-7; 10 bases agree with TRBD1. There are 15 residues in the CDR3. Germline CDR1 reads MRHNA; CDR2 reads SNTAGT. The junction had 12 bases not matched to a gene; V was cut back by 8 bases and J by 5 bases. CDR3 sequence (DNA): TGTGCCAGCGTGACTGCGGGACAGGGGATAAACGAGCAGTACTTC. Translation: CASVTAGQGINEQYF.

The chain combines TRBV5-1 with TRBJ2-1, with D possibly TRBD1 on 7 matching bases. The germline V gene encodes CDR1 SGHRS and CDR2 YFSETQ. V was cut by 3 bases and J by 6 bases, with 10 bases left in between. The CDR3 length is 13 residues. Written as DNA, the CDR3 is TGCGCCAGCAGCTACAGGGGAGGCAATGAGCAGTTCTTC. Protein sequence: CASSYRGGNEQFF.

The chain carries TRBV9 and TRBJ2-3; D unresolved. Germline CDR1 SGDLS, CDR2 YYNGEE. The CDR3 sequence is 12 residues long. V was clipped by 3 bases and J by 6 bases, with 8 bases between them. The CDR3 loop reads CASSGSRDTQYF. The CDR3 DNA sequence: TGTGCCAGCAGCGGGAGTAGGGATACGCAGTATTTT.

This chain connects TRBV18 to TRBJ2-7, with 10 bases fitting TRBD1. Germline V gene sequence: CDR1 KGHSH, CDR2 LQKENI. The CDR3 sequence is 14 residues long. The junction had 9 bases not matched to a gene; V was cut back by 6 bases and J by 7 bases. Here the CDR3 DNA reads TGTGCCAGCTCGCTTCGACAGGGGGCTGGAGAGCAGTACTTC. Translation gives CASSLRQGAGEQYF.

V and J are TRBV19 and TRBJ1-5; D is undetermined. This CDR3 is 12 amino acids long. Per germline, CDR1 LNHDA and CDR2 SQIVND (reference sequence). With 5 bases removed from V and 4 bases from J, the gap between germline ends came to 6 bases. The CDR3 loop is CASSWPNQPQHF. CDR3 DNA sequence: TGTGCCAGTAGTTGGCCAAATCAGCCCCAGCATTTT.

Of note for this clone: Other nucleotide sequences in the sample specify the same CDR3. The CDR3 region is CASRTGTGTYEQYF. For the CDR3, the DNA is TGTGCCAGCAGGACCGGGACAGGGACCTACGAGCAGTACTTC. The J gene is TRBJ2-7, the V gene TRBV6-6; 9 bases fit TRBD1. The J segment lost 2 bases and the V segment lost 6 bases, leaving 5 bases of the junction unmatched. Germline CDR1 MNHNY, CDR2 SVGAGI (reference sequence). The CDR3 has 14 amino acids.

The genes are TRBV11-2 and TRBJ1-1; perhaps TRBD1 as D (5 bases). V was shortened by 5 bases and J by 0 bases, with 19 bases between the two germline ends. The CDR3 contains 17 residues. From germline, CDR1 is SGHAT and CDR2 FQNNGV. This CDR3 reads CASSLRLPGRLNTEAFF. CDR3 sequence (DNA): TGTGCCAGCAGCCTTAGACTCCCGGGACGGTTGAACACTGAAGCTTTCTTT. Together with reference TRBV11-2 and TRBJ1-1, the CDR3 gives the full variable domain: EAGVAQSPRYKIIEKRQSVAFWCNPISGHATLYWYQQILGQGPKLLIQFQNNGVVDDSQLPKDRFSAERLKGVDSTLKIQPAKLEDSAVYLCASSLRLPGRLNTEAFFGQGTRLTVV.

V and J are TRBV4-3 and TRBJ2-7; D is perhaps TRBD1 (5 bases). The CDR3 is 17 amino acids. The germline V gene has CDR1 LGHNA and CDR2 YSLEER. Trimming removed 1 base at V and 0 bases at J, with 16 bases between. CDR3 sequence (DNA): TGCGCCAGCAGCCAAGTCAGGGAAGGGGTCGGCTCCTACGAGCAGTACTTC. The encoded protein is CASSQVREGVGSYEQYF.